The 25 T cell receptor beta chains below were found in one sample sequenced in a study of blood T cell repertoires in COVID-19. The table came from immunoSEQ multiplex PCR; TCRdb's copy has only in-frame clones and leaves some out. This table has about 99,000 clones, roughly nine tenths appearing once. Sequencing used peripheral blood. The receptors come from a woman older than 75 in a cohort sampled during active COVID-19.

V is TRBV19 and J is TRBJ1-2, with D maybe TRBD1 (5 bases). The length of the CDR3 is 13 residues. The germline V gene has CDR1 LNHDA and CDR2 SQIVND (reference sequence). The V end lost 8 bases, the J end lost 0 bases, and 10 bases lay between the germline ends. The CDR3 DNA reads TGTGCCAGTCGTGACAGCACTAACTATGGCTACACCTTC. Amino acids: CASRDSTNYGYTF.

CDR3 residues: CASSFGDRGGNQPQHF. As DNA, the CDR3 is TGTGCCAGCAGCTTCGGGGACAGGGGCGGCAATCAGCCCCAGCATTTT. This chain connects TRBV7-9 to TRBJ1-5, with TRBD1 identical over 10 bases. The CDR3 covers 16 residues. Germline trimming cut 3 bases from V and 2 bases from J; bases unmatched to any gene: 4. CDR1 SEHNR and CDR2 FQNEAQ come from the germline V gene (reference sequence).

V is TRBV7-2 and J is TRBJ1-3; TRBD1 might be the D (6 bases). The V gene lost 5 bases and the J gene lost 1 base, with 9 bases spanning the gap. The CDR3 loop spans 14 amino acids. The germline CDR1 and CDR2 sequences are SGHTA and FQGNSA. As DNA, the CDR3 is TGTGCCAGCAGCCCCCAGGGGTCTGGAAACACCATATATTTT. As protein: CASSPQGSGNTIYF.

CDR3 amino acids: CASSPSGARETQYF. The CDR3 DNA reads as TGTGCCAGCAGCCCTAGCGGGGCTAGGGAGACCCAGTACTTC. V usage is TRBV3-1 (or the pseudogene TRBV3-2) and J usage is TRBJ2-5; 9 bases fit TRBD2. Germline CDR1 is LGHDT and CDR2 is YNNKEL (reference sequence). The junction had 5 bases not matched to a gene; V was cut back by 4 bases and J by 5 bases. The CDR3 spans 14 residues.

The J gene is TRBJ1-3, the V gene TRBV5-1; TRBD1 might be the D (5 bases). Per germline, CDR1 SGHRS and CDR2 YFSETQ. The CDR3 has 14 amino acids. Trimming took 5 bases from V and 3 from J, leaving 12 bases between them. The CDR3 is CASSPQVGGNTIYF. For the CDR3, the DNA is TGCGCCAGCAGTCCACAGGTCGGTGGAAACACCATATATTTT.

The J gene is TRBJ1-2, the V gene TRBV19; 10 bases are a match to TRBD1. The CDR3 consists of 15 residues. The J segment lost 4 bases and the V segment lost 6 bases, leaving 8 bases of the junction unmatched. CDR1 is LNHDA and CDR2 is SQIVND in the germline V gene (reference sequence). The CDR3 sequence is CASRTGTGAGYGYTF. The CDR3 region has the DNA TGTGCCAGTAGAACCGGGACAGGGGCCGGCTATGGCTACACCTTC.

The chain links TRBV2 to TRBJ2-7, with D possibly TRBD1 on 6 matching bases. The CDR3 totals 12 residues. V gave up 4 bases and J gave up 9 bases, with 13 bases separating them. Germline CDR1 SNHLY, CDR2 FYNNEI. The CDR3 is CASSAHRERQYF. DNA of the CDR3: TGTGCCAGCAGTGCCCACAGGGAGAGGCAGTACTTC.

DNA for the CDR3: TGTGCCAGTAGTATCTCGCTCGCTCAGGGGGCGTACACTGAAGCTTTCTTT. It specifies CASSISLAQGAYTEAFF. This chain joins TRBV19 and TRBJ1-1, with 8 nucleotides matching TRBD1. The V gene's germline CDR1 is LNHDA and CDR2 SQIVND (reference sequence). The V and J ends lost 3 bases and 3 bases, in that order; junction bases with no gene match: 12. There are 17 residues in the CDR3.

The chain recombines TRBV28 with TRBJ2-1, with 7 bases fitting TRBD1. V lost 10 bases, J lost 3 bases, and 9 bases stayed unmatched. The CDR3 runs 14 residues. Germline V lookup: CDR1 MDHEN, CDR2 SYDVKM. The CDR3 here is CATLAAGGYNEQFF. CDR3 sequence (DNA): TGTGCCACTCTCGCGGCAGGGGGCTACAATGAGCAGTTCTTC.

This chain connects TRBV12-3 or TRBV12-4 to TRBJ1-2, with D possibly matching TRBD1 (5 bases). This CDR3 comprises 13 residues. The ends were cut back, 6 bases at V and 7 bases at J, with 15 bases in the middle. The CDR3 DNA sequence: TGTGCCAGCAGCTCCAGGGACTTGGCTGGCTACACCTTC. Its translation: CASSSRDLAGYTF.

This clone has only a few counts. This rearrangement joins TRBV29-1 to TRBJ1-5; D is unresolved. Trimming removed 6 bases from V and 6 bases from J, with 15 bases in between. Germline V gene data show CDR1 as SQVTM and CDR2 as ANQGSEA. The CDR3 has 13 amino acids. The CDR3 region is CSVDGQAGQPQHF. The CDR3 DNA follows: TGCAGCGTGGATGGCCAGGCGGGTCAGCCCCAGCATTTT.

The rearrangement uses TRBV10-3 and TRBJ1-1; TRBD1 matches at 8 bases. Germline CDR1 reads ENHRY; CDR2 reads SYGVKD. CDR3 length: 14 residues. The V gene end was trimmed by 4 bases and the J gene end by 2 bases; junction bases not matched to a gene: 3. CDR3 coding DNA: TGTGCCATCAGTGTAGACAGGGGTAACACTGAAGCTTTCTTT. The encoded protein is CAISVDRGNTEAFF.

The V gene is TRBV5-5, the J gene TRBJ1-1, with a tentative D call TRBD1 (6 bases). Between the trimmed V and J ends, which lost 3 bases and 9 bases, there was a span of 12 bases. Germline CDR1 reads SGHKS; CDR2 reads YYEKEE (reference sequence). The CDR3 is made up of 12 amino acids. The CDR3 loop reads CASSSRQVQAFF. In DNA form, the CDR3 reads TGTGCCAGCAGCTCCAGACAGGTTCAAGCTTTCTTT. Drawing the rest from reference TRBV5-5 and TRBJ1-1, the complete variable domain is DAGVTQSPTHLIKTRGQQVTLRCSPISGHKSVSWYQQVLGQGPQFIFQYYEKEERGRGNFPDRFSARQFPNYSSELNVNALLLGDSALYLCASSSRQVQAFFGQGTRLTVV.

The chain recombines TRBV19 with TRBJ1-1, with TRBD1 matching over 7 bases. Trimming at V came to 1 base and at J to 3 bases, leaving 8 bases not matched to a gene. From germline, CDR1 is LNHDA and CDR2 SQIVND (reference sequence). CDR3 length equals 16 residues. The CDR3 nucleotides read TGTGCCAGTAGTATAGGCTGGGTTGACAGGGACACTGAAGCTTTCTTT. This codes for CASSIGWVDRDTEAFF.

The chain joins TRBV5-4 to TRBJ1-2; 9 bases map to TRBD1. V gave up 3 bases and J gave up 5 bases; unmatched junction bases: 5. This CDR3 contains 14 residues. Germline V gives CDR1 SGHNT, CDR2 YYREEE (reference sequence). The CDR3 nucleotides read TGTGCCAGCAGCTGGGGACAGGGTGGGTATGGCTACACCTTC. This sequence encodes CASSWGQGGYGYTF.

This clone has only one observation. This chain connects TRBV3-1 (or the pseudogene TRBV3-2) to TRBJ1-1, with TRBD1 matching over 9 bases. Germline CDR1 is LGHDT and CDR2 is YNNKEL (reference sequence). The V gene end was trimmed by 2 bases and the J gene end by 5 bases; junction bases not matched to a gene: 6. The CDR3 loop spans 15 amino acids. The CDR3, as DNA: TGTGCCAGCAGCCAAACCGGGACAGGGTGGACTGAAGCTTTCTTT. Residues: CASSQTGTGWTEAFF.

The chain employs TRBV20-1 and TRBJ2-1; D ambiguous. V was shortened by 3 bases and J by 10 bases, with 10 bases between the two germline ends. Per germline, CDR1 DFQATT and CDR2 SNEGSKA (reference sequence). CDR3 length: 11 residues. This chain's CDR3 is CSASPDPEQFF. CDR3 in DNA: TGCAGTGCTAGTCCAGATCCCGAGCAGTTCTTC.

This clone came up a few times. The chain recombines TRBV3-1 (or the pseudogene TRBV3-2) with TRBJ2-7; D might be TRBD1 (5 bases). The CDR3 length is 14 residues. V lost 1 base and J lost 7, with 14 bases in between. The germline CDR1 and CDR2 sequences are LGHDT and YNNKEL (reference sequence). The CDR3: CASSQVAGMGEQYF. DNA for the CDR3: TGTGCCAGCAGCCAAGTCGCAGGGATGGGTGAGCAGTACTTC.

V and J are TRBV7-2 and TRBJ2-3, with D perhaps TRBD2 (6 bases). V was cut by 3 bases and J by 6 bases, with 16 bases left in between. Germline V gene data show CDR1 as SGHTA and CDR2 as FQGNSA. The CDR3 loop spans 15 amino acids. The CDR3 reads CASSFTSGWRDTQYF. The DNA of the CDR3 is TGTGCCAGCAGCTTCACAAGCGGGTGGCGGGATACGCAGTATTTT.

The chain joins TRBV28 to TRBJ1-1, with TRBD1 matching over 9 bases. V was pared by 7 bases and J by 3 bases, with 9 bases of the junction left unmatched. CDR1 is MDHEN, CDR2 SYDVKM, per germline. This CDR3 is 15 amino acids long. DNA of the CDR3: TGTGCCAGCATCGGACAGGGGACCCTCTACACTGAAGCTTTCTTT. As protein: CASIGQGTLYTEAFF.

This chain links TRBV6-6 with TRBJ1-2; the D is unclear. Germline CDR1 reads MNHNY; CDR2 reads SVGAGI (reference sequence). Trimming took 5 bases from V and 0 from J, leaving 10 bases between them. The CDR3 totals 14 residues. CDR3 in amino acids: CASSREAANYGYTF. The CDR3 bases are TGTGCCAGCAGTCGTGAGGCCGCTAACTATGGCTACACCTTC.

The V and J genes are TRBV6-1 and TRBJ2-7; weak D call: TRBD2 (5 bases). Trimming took 0 bases from V and 6 from J, leaving 12 bases between them. This CDR3 comprises 14 residues. Per germline, CDR1 MNHNS and CDR2 SASEGT. The DNA for the CDR3 is TGTGCCAGCAGTGAAGCGCTTCGGCGGGTCGAGCAGTACTTC. Amino acids: CASSEALRRVEQYF.

The rearrangement uses TRBV10-3 and TRBJ2-4, with 10 positions matching TRBD2. The V segment lost 3 bases and the J segment 0 bases; nucleotides outside the gene matches: 5. From germline, CDR1 is ENHRY and CDR2 SYGVKD. The CDR3 consists of 17 residues. This CDR3 is CAISESGGAIAKNIQYF. CDR3 DNA: TGTGCCATCAGTGAAAGCGGGGGGGCCATAGCCAAAAACATTCAGTACTTC.

The rearrangement uses TRBV28 and TRBJ2-3, with 10 nucleotides matching TRBD2. The CDR3 has 16 residues. Germline V lookup: CDR1 MDHEN, CDR2 SYDVKM. V trimming: 2 bases; J trimming: 5 bases; junction bases outside the gene matches: 7. This chain's CDR3 is CASSLASGRVLDTQYF. CDR3 DNA sequence: TGTGCCAGCAGTTTAGCCAGCGGGAGGGTCTTAGATACGCAGTATTTT.

This clone was found a few times. This chain connects TRBV3-1 (or the pseudogene TRBV3-2) to TRBJ2-2; D is unclear. Per the germline V gene, CDR1 is LGHDT and CDR2 is YNNKEL (reference sequence). This CDR3 comprises 13 residues. V was shortened by 4 bases and J by 7 bases, with 10 bases between the two germline ends. The CDR3 loop is CASSPLSSGELFF. DNA for the CDR3: TGTGCCAGCAGCCCCCTCTCGAGCGGGGAGCTGTTTTTT.